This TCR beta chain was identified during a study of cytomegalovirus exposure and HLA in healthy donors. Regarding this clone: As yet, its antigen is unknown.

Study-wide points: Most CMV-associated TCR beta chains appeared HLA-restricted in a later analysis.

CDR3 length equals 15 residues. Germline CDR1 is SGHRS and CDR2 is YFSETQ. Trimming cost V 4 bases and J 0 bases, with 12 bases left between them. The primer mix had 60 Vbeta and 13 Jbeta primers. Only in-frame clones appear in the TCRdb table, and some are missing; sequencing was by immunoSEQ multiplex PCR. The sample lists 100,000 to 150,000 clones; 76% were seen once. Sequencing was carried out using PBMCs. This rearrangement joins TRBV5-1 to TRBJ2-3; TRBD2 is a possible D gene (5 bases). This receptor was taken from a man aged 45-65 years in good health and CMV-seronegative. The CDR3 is CASSPSRRSTDTQYF. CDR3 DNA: TGCGCCAGCAGCCCCTCCCGGAGGAGCACAGATACGCAGTATTTT.